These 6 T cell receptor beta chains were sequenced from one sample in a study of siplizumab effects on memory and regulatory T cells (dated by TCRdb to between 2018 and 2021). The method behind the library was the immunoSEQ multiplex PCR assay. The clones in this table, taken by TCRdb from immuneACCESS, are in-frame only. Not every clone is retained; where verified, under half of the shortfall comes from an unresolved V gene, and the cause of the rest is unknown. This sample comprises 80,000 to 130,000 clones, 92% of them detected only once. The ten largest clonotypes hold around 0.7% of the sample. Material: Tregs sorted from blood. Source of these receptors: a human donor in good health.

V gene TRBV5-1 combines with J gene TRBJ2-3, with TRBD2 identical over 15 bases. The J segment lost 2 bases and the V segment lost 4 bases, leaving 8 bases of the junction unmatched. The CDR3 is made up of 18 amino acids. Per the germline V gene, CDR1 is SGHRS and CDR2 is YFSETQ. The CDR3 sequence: CASSGGGTSGRFTDTQYF. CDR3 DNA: TGCGCCAGCAGCGGAGGCGGGACTAGCGGGAGGTTCACAGATACGCAGTATTTT. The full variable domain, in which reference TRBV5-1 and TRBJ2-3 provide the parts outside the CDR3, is KAGVTQTPRYLIKTRGQQVTLSCSPISGHRSVSWYQQTPGQGLQFLFEYFSETQRNKGNFPGRFSGRQFSNSRSEMNVSTLELGDSALYLCASSGGGTSGRFTDTQYFGPGTRLTVL.

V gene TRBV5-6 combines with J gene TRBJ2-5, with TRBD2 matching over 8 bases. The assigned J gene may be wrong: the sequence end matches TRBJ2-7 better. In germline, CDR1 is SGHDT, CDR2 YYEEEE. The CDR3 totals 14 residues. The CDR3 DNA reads TGTGCCAGCAGCTTGGGACGGGAGGGCCGCGAGCAGTACTTC. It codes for CASSLGREGREQYF.

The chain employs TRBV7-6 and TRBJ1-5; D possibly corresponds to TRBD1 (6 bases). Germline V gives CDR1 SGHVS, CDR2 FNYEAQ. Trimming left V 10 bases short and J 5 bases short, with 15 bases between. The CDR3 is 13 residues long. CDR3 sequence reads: CATAGAPDQPQHF. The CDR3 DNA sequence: TGTGCCACCGCGGGGGCCCCCGATCAGCCCCAGCATTTT.

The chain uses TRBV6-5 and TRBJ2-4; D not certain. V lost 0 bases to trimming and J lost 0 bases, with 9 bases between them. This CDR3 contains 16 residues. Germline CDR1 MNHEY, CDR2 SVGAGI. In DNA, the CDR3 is TGTGCCAGCAGTTACTCCGCTAGTTTAGCCAAAAACATTCAGTACTTC. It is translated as CASSYSASLAKNIQYF.

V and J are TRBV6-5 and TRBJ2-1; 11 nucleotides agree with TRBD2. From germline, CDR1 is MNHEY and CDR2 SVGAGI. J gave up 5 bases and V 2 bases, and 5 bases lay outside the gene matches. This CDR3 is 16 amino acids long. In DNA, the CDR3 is TGTGCCAGCAGTTACGATGCTAGCGGGGGGAACAATGAGCAGTTCTTC. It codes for CASSYDASGGNNEQFF.

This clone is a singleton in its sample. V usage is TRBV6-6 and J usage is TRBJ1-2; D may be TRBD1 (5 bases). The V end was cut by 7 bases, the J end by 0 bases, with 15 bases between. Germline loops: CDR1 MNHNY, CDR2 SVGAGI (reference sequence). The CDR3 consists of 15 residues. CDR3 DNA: TGTGCCAGCATCCGGGGGGGAGAGGCTAACTATGGCTACACCTTC. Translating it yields CASIRGGEANYGYTF.